Below are 24 T cell receptor beta chains sequenced from a single sample in a study of CD8+ T cells in alopecia areata. TCR sequencing used cDNA made by reverse transcription of extracted RNA. Sequenced by immunoSEQ multiplex PCR; TCRdb stores in-frame clones only, minus some. The table includes roughly 250,000 clones, about two thirds detected once. The sample was CD4+ T cells sorted from blood, taken at week 0. The receptors stem from a human donor with alopecia areata.

This chain uses TRBV30 with TRBJ1-1; D gene ambiguous. V was clipped by 2 bases and J by 1 base, with 8 bases between them. The germline gives CDR1 GTSNPN, CDR2 SVGIG (reference sequence). The CDR3 runs to 13 residues. The CDR3 loop reads CAWSHGGNTEAFF. Here the CDR3 DNA reads TGTGCCTGGAGTCACGGAGGGAACACTGAAGCTTTCTTT.

This clone has only a few counts. CDR3 in amino acids: CASSPRTSGGEFF. DNA of the CDR3: TGCGCCAGCAGCCCGCGGACTAGCGGGGGGGAGTTCTTC. The chain combines TRBV5-1 with TRBJ2-1, with 15 bases matching TRBD2. The CDR3 is made up of 13 amino acids. From germline, CDR1 is SGHRS and CDR2 YFSETQ. Trimming removed 4 bases from V and 14 bases from J; junction bases left unmatched: 4.

The CDR3 DNA reads TGCAGTGCTAGTACCCCCGGAGCCCAGTACTTC. It translates to CSASTPGAQYF. This chain uses TRBV20-1 with TRBJ2-5; D is uncertain. Trimming took off 3 bases at V and 9 bases at J, with 11 bases between the two ends. The CDR3 consists of 11 residues. Germline-derived CDR1 and CDR2 are DFQATT and SNEGSKA (reference sequence).

This clone showed up just a few times. Other DNA sequences in this sample translate to the same CDR3. The V call is TRBV29-1, the J call TRBJ1-5, with D tentatively TRBD1 (5 bases). CDR1 is SQVTM and CDR2 is ANQGSEA in the germline V gene. The CDR3 consists of 13 residues. V shed 6 bases and J shed 4 bases, with 13 bases lying between them. The CDR3: CSVRDGGNQPQHF. In DNA form, the CDR3 reads TGCAGCGTCCGGGACGGGGGGAATCAGCCCCAGCATTTT.

This sequence joins TRBV7-8 and TRBJ2-1, with D possibly TRBD2 on 7 matching bases. V lost 5 bases, J lost 8 bases, and 13 bases lay in between. CDR3 length: 13 amino acids. Germline V lookup: CDR1 SGHVS, CDR2 FQNEAQ. CDR3 amino acids: CASSLRGRDEQFF. CDR3 coding DNA: TGTGCCAGCAGCCTGCGGGGGCGGGATGAGCAGTTCTTC.

This clone was observed a few times. The rearrangement links TRBV2 to TRBJ2-3, with D uncertain. CDR3 length: 12 residues. CDR1 and CDR2 from the germline V gene are SNHLY and FYNNEI. The V and J ends lost 5 bases and 4 bases respectively, with 7 bases between them. CDR3 DNA: TGTGCCAGCAGTCAGACTCCAGATACGCAGTATTTT. Translated, it gives CASSQTPDTQYF.

The sample holds a few counts of this clone. Other nucleotide sequences from this sample produce the same CDR3. This chain uses TRBV29-1 with TRBJ2-7, with a tentative D call TRBD1 (8 bases). The CDR3 extends over 11 amino acids. CDR1 and CDR2 (germline): SQVTM, ANQGSEA. V lost 6 bases and J lost 7, with 13 bases in between. The chain's CDR3 is CSVDRGGEQYF. For the CDR3, the DNA is TGCAGCGTCGACAGGGGAGGGGAGCAGTACTTC.

This chain links TRBV9 with TRBJ1-6; TRBD1 aligns across 10 bases. Germline-derived CDR1 and CDR2 are SGDLS and YYNGEE. The V segment lost 3 bases and the J segment 7 bases; nucleotides outside the gene matches: 4. The CDR3 spans 15 residues. CDR3 protein: CASSAPTGGNSPLHF. The DNA of the CDR3 is TGTGCCAGCAGCGCCCCGACAGGGGGCAATTCACCCCTCCACTTT.

The chain couples TRBV5-1 to TRBJ2-7; 8 bases match TRBD2. CDR3 length equals 18 residues. The V segment lost 0 bases and the J segment 1 base; nucleotides outside the gene matches: 12. The germline V gene has CDR1 SGHRS and CDR2 YFSETQ. The CDR3 here is CASSLETAGAYPSYEQYF. In DNA form, the CDR3 reads TGCGCCAGCAGCTTGGAGACAGCGGGGGCTTATCCGTCCTACGAGCAGTACTTC.

The chain uses TRBV7-9 and TRBJ2-2, with TRBD2 as a possible D gene (6 bases). V lost 5 bases, J lost 0 bases, and 10 bases lay in between. The CDR3 spans 15 residues. Germline lookup yields CDR1 SEHNR and CDR2 FQNEAQ (reference sequence). The CDR3 nucleotides read TGTGCCAGCAGCCGGGACTCCGCGAACACCGGGGAGCTGTTTTTT. It encodes CASSRDSANTGELFF.

V is TRBV29-1 and J is TRBJ2-5; 13 nucleotides line up with TRBD2. This CDR3 spans 15 amino acids. After removal of 4 bases from V and 5 bases from J, the junction contained 7 bases not matched to a gene. Germline lookup yields CDR1 SQVTM and CDR2 ANQGSEA. CDR3 loop: CSVGTSGGARETQYF. CDR3 in DNA: TGCAGCGTTGGTACTAGCGGGGGGGCCAGGGAGACCCAGTACTTC.

The CDR3 sequence: CASRLMNTEAFF. The DNA for the CDR3 is TGCGCCAGCAGACTCATGAACACTGAAGCTTTCTTT. The chain uses TRBV5-1 and TRBJ1-1; D unresolved. Trimming cost V 5 bases and J 0 bases, with 5 bases left between them. CDR1 is SGHRS, CDR2 YFSETQ, per germline. This CDR3 has 12 amino acids.

The chain employs TRBV10-2 and TRBJ2-5; D is unresolved. The germline gives CDR1 WSHSY, CDR2 SAAADI. The CDR3 is 9 amino acids. The CDR3: CASGETQYF. The CDR3 region has the DNA TGCGCTTCCGGGGAGACCCAGTACTTC.

This sequence joins TRBV7-9 and TRBJ1-2; D remains ambiguous. Trimming removed 5 bases at V and 8 bases at J, with 18 bases between. The CDR3 totals 14 residues. In germline, CDR1 is SEHNR, CDR2 FQNEAQ (reference sequence). CDR3 DNA sequence: TGTGCCAGCAGCCCCCAGGACTTCTCCCGAGGCTACACCTTC. It encodes CASSPQDFSRGYTF.

The genes are TRBV5-1 and TRBJ2-6; D is uncertain. Germline V lookup: CDR1 SGHRS, CDR2 YFSETQ. V lost 1 base and J 0 bases, leaving 8 bases between the germline ends. CDR3 size: 16 residues. CDR3 sequence reads: CASSLLSNSGANVLTF. CDR3 bases: TGCGCCAGCAGCTTGCTTTCTAACTCTGGGGCCAACGTCCTGACTTTC.

This clone was recorded a few times. This sequence joins TRBV30 and TRBJ1-1; possibly TRBD1 for D (6 bases). Looked up from germline, CDR1 is GTSNPN and CDR2 is SVGIG (reference sequence). The CDR3 runs 14 residues. Between the trimmed V and J ends, which lost 0 bases and 4 bases, there was a span of 12 bases. The CDR3 DNA follows: TGTGCCTGGAGTGTACTACAGGGTGGCACTGAAGCTTTCTTT. It translates to CAWSVLQGGTEAFF.

This clone was seen a few times. The chain couples TRBV10-3 to TRBJ1-5, with D possibly matching TRBD1 (6 bases). Trimming shortened V by 2 bases and J by 4 bases, and 12 bases separated the two germline ends. CDR3 length equals 15 residues. The V gene's germline CDR1 is ENHRY and CDR2 SYGVKD. The CDR3 DNA follows: TGTGCCATCAGTGAGATGGGGCAGGGGAATCAGCCCCAGCATTTT. It codes for CAISEMGQGNQPQHF.

The chain links TRBV2 to TRBJ2-6; TRBD1 aligns across 7 bases. The CDR3 is 17 residues long. Germline CDR1 reads SNHLY; CDR2 reads FYNNEI. The junction had 8 bases not matched to a gene; V was cut back by 5 bases and J by 1 base. DNA of the CDR3: TGTGCCAGCAGTTTTCCGGGACAGCCTTCTGGGGCCAACGTCCTGACTTTC. Translated, it gives CASSFPGQPSGANVLTF. The full variable domain, with the rest looked up from reference TRBV2 and TRBJ2-6, is EPEVTQTPSHQVTQMGQEVILRCVPISNHLYFYWYRQILGQKVEFLVSFYNNEISEKSEIFDDQFSVERPDGSNFTLKIRSTKLEDSAMYFCASSFPGQPSGANVLTFGAGSRLTVL.

J is TRBJ2-7 and V is TRBV13; D may be TRBD1 (6 bases). V was pared by 0 bases and J by 4 bases, with 13 bases between. Germline loops: CDR1 PRHDT, CDR2 FYEKMQ (reference sequence). The CDR3 spans 15 residues. CDR3 sequence reads: CASSLGVVRGYEQYF. In DNA, the CDR3 is TGTGCCAGCAGCTTAGGCGTGGTCAGGGGTTACGAGCAGTACTTC.

This chain links TRBV18 with TRBJ2-5; TRBD1 matches at 8 bases. With 4 bases clipped from V and 3 bases from J, the junction kept 4 bases outside the gene matches. The CDR3 loop spans 14 amino acids. CDR1 KGHSH and CDR2 LQKENI come from the germline V gene. The CDR3 protein is CASSLGQGKETQYF. The DNA of the CDR3 is TGTGCCAGCTCACTTGGACAGGGAAAAGAGACCCAGTACTTC.

V is TRBV7-9 and J is TRBJ1-1, with D unclear. V dropped 0 bases and J dropped 0 bases, with 8 bases sitting between them. Germline values: CDR1 SEHNR, CDR2 FQNEAQ (reference sequence). The CDR3 consists of 15 residues. The chain's CDR3 is CASSLALAMNTEAFF. The DNA for the CDR3 is TGTGCCAGCAGCTTAGCGCTGGCAATGAACACTGAAGCTTTCTTT.

This chain joins TRBV9 and TRBJ2-1, with 7 bases lining up with TRBD1. The germline CDR1 and CDR2 sequences are SGDLS and YYNGEE. CDR3 size: 16 residues. The V gene end was trimmed by 4 bases and the J gene end by 3 bases; junction bases not matched to a gene: 10. CDR3 DNA sequence: TGTGCCAGCAGCCCCCGACAGGGAACGAGCTACAATGAGCAGTTCTTC. Translating gives CASSPRQGTSYNEQFF.

This chain links TRBV5-4 with TRBJ2-1; D not certain. The V end was cut by 1 base, the J end by 3 bases, with 8 bases between. CDR1 is SGHNT and CDR2 is YYREEE in the germline V gene (reference sequence). The CDR3 totals 14 residues. The CDR3 is CASSLPPDYNEQFF. The CDR3 nucleotides read TGTGCCAGCAGCTTGCCTCCCGACTACAATGAGCAGTTCTTC.

This sequence joins TRBV9 and TRBJ2-1; D uncertain. The V end was cut by 4 bases, the J end by 9 bases, with 17 bases between. This CDR3 is built from 14 residues. Germline V gives CDR1 SGDLS, CDR2 YYNGEE. The CDR3 coding sequence is TGTGCCAGCAGCCCCCGTAGGTGGGCCCGTGAGCAGTTCTTC. Residues: CASSPRRWAREQFF.